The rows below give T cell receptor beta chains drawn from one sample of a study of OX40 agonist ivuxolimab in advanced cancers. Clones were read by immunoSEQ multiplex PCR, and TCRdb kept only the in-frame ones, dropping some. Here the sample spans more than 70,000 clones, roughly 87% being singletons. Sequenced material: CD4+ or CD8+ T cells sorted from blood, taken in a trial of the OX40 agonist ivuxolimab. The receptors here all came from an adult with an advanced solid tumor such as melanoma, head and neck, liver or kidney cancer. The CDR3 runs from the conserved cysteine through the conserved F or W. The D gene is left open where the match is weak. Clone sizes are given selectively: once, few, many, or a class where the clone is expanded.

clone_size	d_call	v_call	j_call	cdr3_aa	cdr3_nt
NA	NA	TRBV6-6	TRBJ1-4	CASSPQETRYEKLFF	TGTGCCAGCAGTCCACAGGAGACCCGCTATGAAAAACTGTTTTTT
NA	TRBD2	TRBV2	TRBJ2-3	CASSPGLAGGTDTQYF	TGTGCCAGCAGTCCAGGACTAGCGGGGGGAACAGATACGCAGTATTTT
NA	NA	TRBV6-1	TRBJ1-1	CASSDVVGIYMNTEAFF	TGTGCCAGCAGTGATGTTGTCGGAATTTACATGAACACTGAAGCTTTCTTT
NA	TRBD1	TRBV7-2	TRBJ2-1	CASSSRTGEGNEQFF	TGTGCCAGCAGCTCGCGGACAGGGGAAGGGAATGAGCAGTTCTTC
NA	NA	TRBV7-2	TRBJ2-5	CASSLGTGRLETQYF	TGTGCCAGCAGCTTGGGGACGGGAAGGTTAGAGACCCAGTACTTC
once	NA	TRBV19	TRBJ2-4	CASSPRARGSKNIQYF	TGTGCCAGTAGTCCCAGAGCTAGAGGTAGCAAAAACATTCAGTACTTC
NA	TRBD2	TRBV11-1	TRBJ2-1	CASSRRTSGPLGDNEQFF	TGTGCCAGCAGCCGAAGGACTAGCGGGCCGTTAGGGGACAATGAGCAGTTCTTC
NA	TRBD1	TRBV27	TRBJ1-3	CASRLSRTGGNTIYF	TGTGCCAGCAGGCTCTCTCGGACAGGGGGAAACACCATATATTTT
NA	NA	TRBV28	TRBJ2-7	CASSPGTASYEQYF	TGTGCCAGCAGTCCTGGGACGGCTTCCTACGAGCAGTACTTC
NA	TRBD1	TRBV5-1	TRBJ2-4	CASSLTGGGFTIENIQYF	TGCGCCAGCAGCTTAACAGGGGGCGGTTTCACTATAGAAAACATTCAGTACTTC
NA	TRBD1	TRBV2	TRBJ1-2	CASIRSGGGGYTF	TGTGCCAGCATCAGGTCAGGGGGCGGTGGCTACACCTTC
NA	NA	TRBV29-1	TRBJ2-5	CSVQGGGETQYF	TGCAGCGTGCAGGGTGGGGGTGAGACCCAGTACTTC
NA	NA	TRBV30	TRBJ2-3	CAWSVQARDTQYF	TGTGCCTGGAGCGTACAGGCCCGGGATACGCAGTATTTT
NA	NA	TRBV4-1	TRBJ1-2	CASSPTRGLGGYTF	TGCGCCAGCAGCCCGACCCGGGGATTGGGGGGCTACACCTTC
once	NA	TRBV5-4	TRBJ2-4	CASSSGSRLAKNIQYF	TGTGCCAGCAGTTCCGGGAGCCGCTTAGCCAAAAACATTCAGTACTTC
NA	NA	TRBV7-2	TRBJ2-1	CASSLVYSWGNEQFF	TGTGCCAGCAGCTTAGTATACTCCTGGGGAAATGAGCAGTTCTTC
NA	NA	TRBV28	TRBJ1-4	CASSPQGRRNEKLFF	TGTGCCAGCAGTCCCCAGGGTAGGCGTAATGAAAAACTGTTTTTT
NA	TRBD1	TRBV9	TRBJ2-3	CASSGRQGVDTQYF	TGTGCCAGCAGCGGCAGACAGGGAGTAGATACGCAGTATTTT
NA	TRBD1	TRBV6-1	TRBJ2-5	CASGQGTQETQYF	TGTGCCAGCGGACAGGGGACGCAAGAGACCCAGTACTTC
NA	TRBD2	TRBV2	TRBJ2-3	CASSGGLAVDTQYF	TGTGCCAGCAGTGGGGGACTAGCGGTAGATACGCAGTATTTT
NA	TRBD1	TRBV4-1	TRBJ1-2	CASSQTGTANYGYTF	TGCGCCAGCAGCCAAACCGGGACAGCTAACTATGGCTACACCTTC
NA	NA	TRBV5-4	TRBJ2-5	CASSLKRAQTETQYF	TGTGCCAGCAGCTTGAAAAGGGCTCAAACGGAGACCCAGTACTTC
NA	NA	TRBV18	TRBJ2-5	CASSSDRQETQYF	TGTGCCAGCTCCTCGGACAGACAAGAGACCCAGTACTTC
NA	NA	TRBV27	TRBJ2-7	CASSLKGPYEQYF	TGTGCCAGCAGTTTAAAGGGACCCTACGAGCAGTACTTC
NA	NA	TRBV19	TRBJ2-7	CASSRDNSYEQYF	TGTGCCAGTAGTAGGGACAACTCCTACGAGCAGTACTTC